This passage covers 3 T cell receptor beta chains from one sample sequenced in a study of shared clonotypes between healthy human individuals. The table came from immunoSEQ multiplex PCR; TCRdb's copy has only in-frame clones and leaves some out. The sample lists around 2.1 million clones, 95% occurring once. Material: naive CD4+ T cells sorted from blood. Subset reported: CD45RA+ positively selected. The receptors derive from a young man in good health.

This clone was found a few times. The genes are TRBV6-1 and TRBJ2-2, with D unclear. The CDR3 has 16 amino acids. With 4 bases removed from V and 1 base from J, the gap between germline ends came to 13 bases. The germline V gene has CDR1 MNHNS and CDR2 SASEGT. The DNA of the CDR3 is TGTGCCAGCAGTGGATCAACGGGCAGGAACACCGGGGAGCTGTTTTTT. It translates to CASSGSTGRNTGELFF.

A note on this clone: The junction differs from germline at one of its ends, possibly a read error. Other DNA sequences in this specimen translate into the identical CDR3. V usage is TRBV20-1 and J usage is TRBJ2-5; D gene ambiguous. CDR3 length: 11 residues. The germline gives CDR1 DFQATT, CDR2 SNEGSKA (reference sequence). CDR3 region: CSARERETQYF. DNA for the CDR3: TGCAGTGCTCGAGAGAGAGAGACCCAGTACTTC.

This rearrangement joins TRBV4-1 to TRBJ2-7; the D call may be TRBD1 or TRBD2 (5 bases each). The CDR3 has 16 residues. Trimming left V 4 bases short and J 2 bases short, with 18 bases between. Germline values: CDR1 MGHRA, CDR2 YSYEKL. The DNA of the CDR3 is TGCGCCAGCAGCCGAGCCCTCGTCGGGACCCCCTACGAGCAGTACTTC. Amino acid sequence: CASSRALVGTPYEQYF.